The 32 T cell receptor beta chains in this list originate from one sample, sequenced in a study of cytomegalovirus exposure and HLA in healthy donors. In the PCR, 60 Vbeta and 13 Jbeta primers were used. Clones were sequenced by immunoSEQ multiplex PCR, and TCRdb holds only the in-frame ones, with some missing. This sample has approximately 220,000 clones; 76% occur once, and the top ten carry 0.63%. Sequencing used PBMCs. These receptors all stem from a man aged 18 to 29 in good health and CMV-seronegative.

J is TRBJ2-2 and V is TRBV5-1; D may be TRBD1 (5 bases). Germline CDR1 is SGHRS and CDR2 is YFSETQ. Trimming took 0 bases from V and 1 from J, leaving 10 bases between them. The CDR3 has 16 amino acids. This CDR3 reads CASSLAGQGNTGELFF. CDR3 DNA: TGCGCCAGCAGCTTGGCCGGGCAGGGGAACACCGGGGAGCTGTTTTTT.

The chain employs TRBV27 and TRBJ2-7; 11 bases are shared with TRBD2. In germline, CDR1 is MNHEY, CDR2 SMNVEV (reference sequence). The CDR3 runs 14 residues. V dropped 6 bases and J dropped 4; count of bases not matched to a gene: 5. The CDR3 DNA reads TGTGCCAGCAGACGACTAGCGGGAATGTACGAGCAGTACTTC. This translates into CASRRLAGMYEQYF.

The CDR3: CASSYSPSGSYEQYF. CDR3 bases: TGTGCCAGCAGTTACTCGCCTAGCGGATCCTACGAGCAGTACTTC. The V gene is TRBV6-5, the J gene TRBJ2-7; 7 bases fit TRBD2. V was clipped by 0 bases and J by 1 base; unmatched bases: 3. This CDR3 is 15 amino acids long. Germline-derived CDR1 and CDR2 are MNHEY and SVGAGI.

The gene calls are TRBV14 and TRBJ2-1; a possible D gene is TRBD2 (5 bases). The CDR3 runs 13 residues. The V end was cut by 7 bases, the J end by 5 bases, with 12 bases between. The germline CDR1 and CDR2 sequences are SGHDN and FVKESK. CDR3 nucleotides: TGTGCCAGCAAACCCCGGGGTAACAATGAGCAGTTCTTC. Translating gives CASKPRGNNEQFF.

This clone was counted between two and nine times. The chain carries TRBV9 and TRBJ2-7; TRBD1 matches at 10 bases. The CDR3 loop spans 14 amino acids. J gave up 2 bases and V 4 bases, and 3 bases lay outside the gene matches. The V gene's germline CDR1 is SGDLS and CDR2 YYNGEE. The CDR3 DNA reads TGTGCCAGCAGCTCCGGGACAGGGGCCTACGAGCAGTACTTC. Translation: CASSSGTGAYEQYF.

V is TRBV5-1 and J is TRBJ1-6; D gene uncertain. V was shortened by 5 bases and J by 8 bases, with 11 bases between the two germline ends. This CDR3 is 13 amino acids long. CDR1 SGHRS and CDR2 YFSETQ come from the germline V gene. The CDR3 DNA follows: TGCGCCAGCAGTGAGAACGAGGATTCACCCCTCCACTTT. Its translation: CASSENEDSPLHF.

The chain has TRBV28 and TRBJ2-6; D gene ambiguous. V was cut by 3 bases and J by 0 bases, with 9 bases left in between. The CDR3 sequence is 16 residues long. CDR1 MDHEN and CDR2 SYDVKM come from the germline V gene. The CDR3 DNA is TGTGCCAGCAGTTTTCAGGCTTACTCTGGGGCCAACGTCCTGACTTTC. Translated, it gives CASSFQAYSGANVLTF.

The rearrangement joins TRBV6-5 to TRBJ2-5, with a possible D match to TRBD2 (5 bases). Germline values: CDR1 MNHEY, CDR2 SVGAGI. Trimming removed 2 bases at V and 7 bases at J, with 14 bases between. The CDR3 spans 14 residues. The CDR3 bases are TGTGCCAGCAGTTACGGTGAGGGTCTCGGGACCCAGTACTTC. This encodes CASSYGEGLGTQYF.

J is TRBJ2-1 and V is TRBV7-2; unclear D gene. Trimming shortened V by 5 bases and J by 6 bases, and 8 bases separated the two germline ends. The germline gives CDR1 SGHTA, CDR2 FQGNSA. CDR3 length: 12 amino acids. CDR3 amino acids: CASSGWSNEQFF. The CDR3 nucleotides are TGTGCCAGCAGCGGGTGGAGCAATGAGCAGTTCTTC.

This clone has just a few counts. V usage is TRBV2 and J usage is TRBJ2-7, with 8 bases that match TRBD1. V lost 9 bases, J lost 0 bases, and 4 bases stayed unmatched. CDR1 and CDR2 from the germline V gene are SNHLY and FYNNEI. This CDR3 has 13 amino acids. The CDR3 DNA reads as TGTGCCAGACAGGGGGAGAGCTCCTACGAGCAGTACTTC. The encoded protein is CARQGESSYEQYF.

The V call is TRBV6-5, the J call TRBJ2-6; D is unresolved. Looked up from germline, CDR1 is MNHEY and CDR2 is SVGAGI. Trimming pared 5 bases from V and 0 bases from J, leaving 5 bases between. The CDR3 extends over 14 amino acids. CDR3 sequence: CASSIYSGANVLTF. CDR3 nucleotides: TGTGCCAGCAGTATCTACTCTGGGGCCAACGTCCTGACTTTC.

The J gene is TRBJ2-5, the V gene TRBV9; TRBD2 matches 14 bases. The CDR3 has 15 residues. Looked up from germline, CDR1 is SGDLS and CDR2 is YYNGEE. V trimming: 2 bases; J trimming: 3 bases; junction bases outside the gene matches: 0. CDR3 nucleotides: TGTGCCAGCAGCGTGGGACTAGCGGGAGAAGAGACCCAGTACTTC. Protein sequence: CASSVGLAGEETQYF.

The chain links TRBV28 to TRBJ2-7, with 8 bases lining up with TRBD1. J lost 1 base, V lost 10 bases, and 9 bases had no gene match. The CDR3 is made up of 14 amino acids. Germline loops: CDR1 MDHEN, CDR2 SYDVKM. In nucleotides, the CDR3 is TGTGCCACCCAACTTGGGGACAGGTCCTACGAGCAGTACTTC. Translation: CATQLGDRSYEQYF.

The chain joins TRBV21-1 to TRBJ1-2; the table names TRBD1, a call not compared with the DNA. TRBV21-1 is a listed pseudogene. The CDR3 is 17 residues long. For the CDR3, the DNA is TGTGCCAGCACCCGAGGCCGGACAGGGGGATTTAACTATGGCTACACCTTC. It codes for CASTRGRTGGFNYGYTF.

The chain is built from TRBV28 and TRBJ1-2; maybe TRBD1 (5 bases). Per the germline V gene, CDR1 is MDHEN and CDR2 is SYDVKM. This CDR3 contains 14 residues. V dropped 5 bases and J dropped 4 bases, with 14 bases sitting between them. The DNA for the CDR3 is TGTGCCAGCAGTGTCCAGGGTGGTGGCTATGGCTACACCTTC. This translates into CASSVQGGGYGYTF.

V and J are TRBV5-8 and TRBJ2-4; D might be TRBD2 (6 bases). The germline gives CDR1 SGHTS, CDR2 YDEGEE. The length of the CDR3 is 15 residues. The ends were cut back, 4 bases at V and 0 bases at J, with 11 bases in the middle. The CDR3 DNA reads TGTGCCAGCAGCGGAGGGAGTCTAGCCAAAAACATTCAGTACTTC. This gives the protein CASSGGSLAKNIQYF.

The chain has TRBV5-1 and TRBJ1-2; maybe TRBD1 (6 bases). Germline loops: CDR1 SGHRS, CDR2 YFSETQ. The CDR3 totals 13 residues. V was pared by 6 bases and J by 0 bases, with 9 bases between. This CDR3 reads CASTDRANYGYTF. CDR3 in DNA: TGCGCCAGCACGGACAGAGCTAACTATGGCTACACCTTC. The whole variable domain, filled in from reference TRBV5-1 and TRBJ1-2, reads KAGVTQTPRYLIKTRGQQVTLSCSPISGHRSVSWYQQTPGQGLQFLFEYFSETQRNKGNFPGRFSGRQFSNSRSEMNVSTLELGDSALYLCASTDRANYGYTFGSGTRLTVV.

This clone was detected only once. Other DNA sequences within the sample encode an identical CDR3. The rearrangement joins TRBV11-2 to TRBJ2-7; D is undetermined. The germline V and J ends were trimmed by 0 bases and 2 bases, with 11 bases remaining between them. This CDR3 is built from 15 residues. The germline CDR1 and CDR2 sequences are SGHAT and FQNNGV. In DNA, the CDR3 is TGTGCCAGCAGCTTAGACAGGTTTGGTGCCTACGAGCAGTACTTC. Protein product: CASSLDRFGAYEQYF. Variable domain in full (rest from reference TRBV11-2 and TRBJ2-7): EAGVAQSPRYKIIEKRQSVAFWCNPISGHATLYWYQQILGQGPKLLIQFQNNGVVDDSQLPKDRFSAERLKGVDSTLKIQPAKLEDSAVYLCASSLDRFGAYEQYFGPGTRLTVT.

The rearrangement links TRBV5-1 to TRBJ1-1; 8 bases align to TRBD1. Germline loops: CDR1 SGHRS, CDR2 YFSETQ. The CDR3 has 14 residues. After removal of 3 bases from V and 1 base from J, the junction contained 2 bases not matched to a gene. The CDR3 DNA sequence: TGCGCCAGCAGCTCCCAGGGGGCGAACACTGAAGCTTTCTTT. This encodes CASSSQGANTEAFF.

The chain recombines TRBV19 with TRBJ1-5; TRBD1 agrees at 7 bases. The CDR3 loop spans 15 amino acids. Germline V gene lookup returns CDR1 LNHDA and CDR2 SQIVND (reference sequence). The V gene end was trimmed by 3 bases and the J gene end by 5 bases; junction bases not matched to a gene: 7. The CDR3, as DNA: TGTGCCAGTAGTATTTTCTGGGACAGCGATCAGCCCCAGCATTTT. Translated: CASSIFWDSDQPQHF.

The chain links TRBV7-3 to TRBJ2-7, with 7 nucleotides matching TRBD2. V was clipped by 1 base and J by 2 bases; unmatched bases: 8. From germline, CDR1 is SGHTA and CDR2 FQGTGA. The CDR3 is 16 amino acids. The CDR3 DNA reads as TGTGCCAGCAGCTTAAATGGGGGGGTGAGCACCTACGAGCAGTACTTC. This gives the protein CASSLNGGVSTYEQYF.

The chain recombines TRBV9 with TRBJ2-3; tentative D call: TRBD2 (6 bases). Trimming took 7 bases from V and 0 from J, leaving 15 bases between them. Germline V gene sequence: CDR1 SGDLS, CDR2 YYNGEE. The CDR3 totals 15 residues. The CDR3 protein is CASAYTGVSTDTQYF. CDR3 bases: TGTGCCAGCGCGTACACGGGAGTGAGCACAGATACGCAGTATTTT. The whole variable domain, filled in from reference TRBV9 and TRBJ2-3, reads DSGVTQTPKHLITATGQRVTLRCSPRSGDLSVYWYQQSLDQGLQFLIQYYNGEERAKGNILERFSAQQFPDLHSELNLSSLELGDSALYFCASAYTGVSTDTQYFGPGTRLTVL.

CDR3 amino acids: CASSLETGDSGNTIYF. The CDR3 bases are TGTGCCAGCAGCTTAGAGACAGGGGACTCTGGAAACACCATATATTTT. This sequence joins TRBV7-8 and TRBJ1-3, with 8 bases matching TRBD1. Germline V gives CDR1 SGHVS, CDR2 FQNEAQ. With 1 base clipped from V and 0 bases from J, the junction kept 2 bases outside the gene matches. The CDR3 loop spans 16 amino acids.

This clone has a handful of counts. The CDR3 coding sequence is TGTGCCAGCAGTCCCCGGACTAGCGGAAGCCCCACAGATACGCAGTATTTT. Translating gives CASSPRTSGSPTDTQYF. The rearrangement links TRBV27 to TRBJ2-3, with 10 bases that match TRBD2. Losses at the gene ends were 5 bases for V and 2 bases for J; bases not matched to a gene: 10. The CDR3 consists of 17 residues. Germline lookup yields CDR1 MNHEY and CDR2 SMNVEV (reference sequence).

The rearrangement links TRBV2 to TRBJ2-3, with 9 bases matching TRBD2. Germline V gene sequence: CDR1 SNHLY, CDR2 FYNNEI. V was pared by 9 bases and J by 5 bases, with 6 bases of the junction left unmatched. The length of the CDR3 is 13 residues. CDR3 in amino acids: CASGTSKGDTQYF. CDR3 nucleotides: TGTGCCAGTGGGACTAGCAAAGGAGATACGCAGTATTTT. Looking up the rest from reference TRBV2 and TRBJ2-3 gives the full variable domain: EPEVTQTPSHQVTQMGQEVILRCVPISNHLYFYWYRQILGQKVEFLVSFYNNEISEKSEIFDDQFSVERPDGSNFTLKIRSTKLEDSAMYFCASGTSKGDTQYFGPGTRLTVL.

This clone was seen a few times. V and J are TRBV25-1 and TRBJ1-2; 7 bases fit TRBD1. Germline CDR1 and CDR2: MGHDK and SYGVNS. The CDR3 spans 16 residues. With 0 bases clipped from V and 6 bases from J, the junction kept 10 bases outside the gene matches. CDR3 sequence: CASSEYSGGGLDGYTF. The CDR3 DNA sequence: TGTGCCAGCAGTGAATATAGTGGAGGGGGCTTAGATGGCTACACCTTC.

The chain links TRBV18 to TRBJ1-2; D is ambiguous. Germline CDR1 is KGHSH and CDR2 is LQKENI. The CDR3 contains 15 residues. The ends were cut back, 2 bases at V and 4 bases at J, with 14 bases in the middle. CDR3 sequence reads: CASSPGIEGVYGYTF. The CDR3 coding sequence is TGTGCCAGCTCACCAGGTATAGAAGGAGTCTATGGCTACACCTTC.

This clone was detected once. This chain links TRBV6-5 with TRBJ2-7, with D possibly matching TRBD1 (6 bases). There are 15 residues in the CDR3. The V gene's germline CDR1 is MNHEY and CDR2 SVGAGI. Trimming removed 6 bases at V and 2 bases at J, with 17 bases between. This chain's CDR3 is CASRSQGFLAYEQYF. CDR3 sequence (DNA): TGTGCCAGCAGATCACAGGGCTTTCTCGCCTACGAGCAGTACTTC.

This clone is a singleton in its sample. V usage is TRBV7-8 and J usage is TRBJ2-7; weak D call: TRBD2 (6 bases). V was shortened by 1 base and J by 3 bases, with 13 bases between the two germline ends. The CDR3 contains 15 residues. The germline CDR1 and CDR2 sequences are SGHVS and FQNEAQ. The CDR3: CASSLGRAGSYEQYF. CDR3 in DNA: TGTGCCAGCAGCTTAGGAAGAGCGGGTAGCTACGAGCAGTACTTC.

This chain links TRBV12-5 with TRBJ1-5; TRBD1 agrees at 7 bases. This CDR3 region has 16 residues. The germline gives CDR1 LGHNT, CDR2 FRNRAP. Unmatched junction bases numbered 11, after V lost 0 bases and J lost 9 bases. CDR3 nucleotides: TGTGCTAGTGGTTTGGTGGGCTCAAGCGGACAGGTGCCCCAGCATTTT. Translation: CASGLVGSSGQVPQHF. The whole variable domain, remainder taken from reference TRBV12-5 and TRBJ1-5, is DARVTQTPRHKVTEMGQEVTMRCQPILGHNTVFWYRQTMMQGLELLAYFRNRAPLDDSGMPKDRFSAEMPDATLATLKIQPSEPRDSAVYFCASGLVGSSGQVPQHFGDGTRLSIL.

The chain recombines TRBV28 with TRBJ1-5; the match to TRBD1 covers 9 bases. V was clipped by 5 bases and J by 5 bases; unmatched bases: 4. The CDR3 loop spans 14 amino acids. CDR1 MDHEN and CDR2 SYDVKM come from the germline V gene. CDR3 region: CASSPDRGDQPQHF. CDR3 coding DNA: TGTGCCAGCAGTCCGGACAGGGGAGATCAGCCCCAGCATTTT.

The chain links TRBV4-1 to TRBJ2-1; D is uncertain. The CDR3 consists of 11 residues. CDR1 and CDR2 from the germline V gene are MGHRA and YSYEKL. The V end lost 8 bases, the J end lost 5 bases, and 7 bases lay between the germline ends. CDR3: CASAQNNEQFF. The CDR3 DNA reads TGCGCCAGCGCCCAGAACAATGAGCAGTTCTTC.